This TCR beta chain was captured in a study of cytomegalovirus exposure and HLA in healthy donors. CDR3 length equals 15 residues. Germline V gene sequence: CDR1 SGHRS, CDR2 YFSETQ. The ends lost 4 bases at V and 8 bases at J; junction bases unmatched: 5. Only in-frame clones appear in the TCRdb table, and some are missing; sequencing was by immunoSEQ multiplex PCR. This table holds 250,000 to 400,000 clones, roughly 87% found once. V and J are TRBV5-1 and TRBJ2-1, with 14 bases that match TRBD2. Sequencing was done on a sample of PBMCs. The sequence was collected from a woman aged 25 to 39 in good health and CMV-seropositive. This CDR3 reads CASSQTSGGVDEQFF. The CDR3 nucleotides read TGCGCCAGCAGCCAGACTAGCGGGGGGGTTGATGAGCAGTTCTTC.